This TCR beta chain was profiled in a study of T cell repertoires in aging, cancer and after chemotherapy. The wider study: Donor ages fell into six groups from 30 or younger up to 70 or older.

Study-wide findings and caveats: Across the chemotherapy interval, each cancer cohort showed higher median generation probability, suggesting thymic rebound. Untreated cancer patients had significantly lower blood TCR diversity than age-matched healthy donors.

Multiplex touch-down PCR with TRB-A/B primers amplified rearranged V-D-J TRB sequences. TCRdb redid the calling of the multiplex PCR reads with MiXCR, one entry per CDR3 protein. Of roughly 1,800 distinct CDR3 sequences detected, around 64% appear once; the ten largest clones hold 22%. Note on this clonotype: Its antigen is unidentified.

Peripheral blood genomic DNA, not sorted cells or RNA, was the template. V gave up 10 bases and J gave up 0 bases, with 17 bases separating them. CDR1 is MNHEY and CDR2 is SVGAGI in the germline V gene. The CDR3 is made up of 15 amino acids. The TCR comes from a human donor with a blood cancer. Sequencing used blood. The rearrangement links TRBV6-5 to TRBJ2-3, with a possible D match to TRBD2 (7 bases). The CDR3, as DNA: TGTGCCATGTGGGGGGGCCGGTTTAGCACAGATACGCAGTATTTT. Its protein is CAMWGGRFSTDTQYF.